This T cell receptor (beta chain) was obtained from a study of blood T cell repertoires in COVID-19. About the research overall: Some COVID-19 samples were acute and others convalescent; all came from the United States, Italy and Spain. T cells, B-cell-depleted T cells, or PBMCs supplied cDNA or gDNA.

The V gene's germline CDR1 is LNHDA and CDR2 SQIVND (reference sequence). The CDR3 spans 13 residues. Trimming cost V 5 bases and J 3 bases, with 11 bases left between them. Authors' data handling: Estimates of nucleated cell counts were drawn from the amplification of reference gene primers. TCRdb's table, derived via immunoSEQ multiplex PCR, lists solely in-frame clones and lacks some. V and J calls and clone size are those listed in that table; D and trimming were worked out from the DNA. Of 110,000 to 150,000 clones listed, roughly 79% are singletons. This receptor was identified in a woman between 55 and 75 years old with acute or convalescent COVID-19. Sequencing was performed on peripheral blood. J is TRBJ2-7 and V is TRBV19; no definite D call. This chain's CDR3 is CASSLSGDYEQYF. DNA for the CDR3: TGTGCCAGTAGTTTATCCGGTGACTACGAGCAGTACTTC.